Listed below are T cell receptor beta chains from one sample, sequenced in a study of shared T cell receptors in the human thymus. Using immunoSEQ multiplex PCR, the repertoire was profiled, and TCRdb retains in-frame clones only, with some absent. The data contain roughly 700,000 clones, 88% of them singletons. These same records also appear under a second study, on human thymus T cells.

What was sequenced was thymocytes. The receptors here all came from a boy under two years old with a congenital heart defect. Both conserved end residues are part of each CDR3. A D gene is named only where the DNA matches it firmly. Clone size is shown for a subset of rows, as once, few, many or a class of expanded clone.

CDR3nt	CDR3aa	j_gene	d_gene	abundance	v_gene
TGTGCCACCAGCTCCGGGACAGGGCGCAATCAGCCCCAGCATTTT	CATSSGTGRNQPQHF	TRBJ1-5	TRBD1	.	TRBV15
TGTGCCAGCAGCTCCAACAGGGGCCACGAGCAGTACTTC	CASSSNRGHEQYF	TRBJ2-7	TRBD1	.	TRBV11-2
TGTGCCACCCAGAAAAGGGGAGACCTAGCGGGAGCACATGAGCAGTTCTTC	CATQKRGDLAGAHEQFF	TRBJ2-1	TRBD2	.	TRBV28
TGTGCCAGCGGGTCAGGGAGGGATACGCAGTATTTT	CASGSGRDTQYF	TRBJ2-3	.	once	TRBV28
TGTGCCAGCAGTGAAGCGCTTCGAGGAGTTCAGTACTTC	CASSEALRGVQYF	TRBJ2-4	.	.	TRBV2
TGTGCCAGCAGCTTAGGGGTTGGGGAGTCTGAAGCTTTCTTT	CASSLGVGESEAFF	TRBJ1-1	.	.	TRBV7-9
TGTGCCACCAGCAGGCGGGGACAGGGGGGCGATGAGCAGTTCTTC	CATSRRGQGGDEQFF	TRBJ2-1	TRBD1	.	TRBV15
TGTGCCAGCAGCTTAGGCGGGGGGCAGGCAGATACGCAGTATTTT	CASSLGGGQADTQYF	TRBJ2-3	TRBD2	.	TRBV11-2
TGTGCCACCAGCCAACCACAGCGGGGCACCTACGAGCAGTACTTC	CATSQPQRGTYEQYF	TRBJ2-7	TRBD2	.	TRBV15
TGTGCCACCAGCCCAGGCGGGGATTATGGCTACACCTTC	CATSPGGDYGYTF	TRBJ1-2	.	.	TRBV15
TGTGCCAGCAGCATAACTAGCGGCCAAGAGACCCAGTACTTC	CASSITSGQETQYF	TRBJ2-5	.	few	TRBV21-1
TGTGCCAGCAGCGAGGGGACTATCCCCACAGATACGCAGTATTTT	CASSEGTIPTDTQYF	TRBJ2-3	TRBD2	.	TRBV5-4
TGTGCCAGCAGCTCGACATCGGGACACCTAAACGCCTATGGCTACACCTTC	CASSSTSGHLNAYGYTF	TRBJ1-2	.	.	TRBV7-2
TGTGCCAAGTCCCGGGACAGGTCCGGAAACACCATATATTTT	CAKSRDRSGNTIYF	TRBJ1-3	TRBD1	.	TRBV2
TGTGCCAGCAGTGAAGCCACAGACGCGAACACCGGGGAGCTGTTTTTT	CASSEATDANTGELFF	TRBJ2-2	.	.	TRBV6-1
TGCGCCACCTCGACTAGCGGATCCTACGAGCAGTACTTC	CATSTSGSYEQYF	TRBJ2-7	TRBD2	once	TRBV10-1
TGTGCCAGCAGCGTAGTTAGCCGCTCCTACAATGAGCAGTTCTTC	CASSVVSRSYNEQFF	TRBJ2-1	.	.	TRBV9
TGTGCCAGCAGTGAAGCACACCAGGGGAACACTGAAGCTTTCTTT	CASSEAHQGNTEAFF	TRBJ1-1	.	.	TRBV2
TGTGCCAGCAGCCAAGATGGGGCAGGAAGAGGTGAAAAACTGTTTTTT	CASSQDGAGRGEKLFF	TRBJ1-4	.	.	TRBV4-2
TGTGCCAGCAGCTGGACAGGGGGCAGAAGGCAGCCCCAGCATTTT	CASSWTGGRRQPQHF	TRBJ1-5	TRBD1	.	TRBV5-8
TGCGCCAGCAGCGCGGGACTAGCGGGAGTTGAGACCCAGTACTTC	CASSAGLAGVETQYF	TRBJ2-5	TRBD2	.	TRBV5-1
TGTGCCAGCAGTTACCTAGCATCCTACGAGCAGTACTTC	CASSYLASYEQYF	TRBJ2-7	.	.	TRBV6-5
TGTGCCAGCAGTGCCTCCCCCCGGGACAGGGCCTACGAGCAGTACTTC	CASSASPRDRAYEQYF	TRBJ2-7	TRBD1	.	TRBV27
TGTGCCAGCAGCACACCCGAGGGCTATGGCTACACCTTC	CASSTPEGYGYTF	TRBJ1-2	.	.	TRBV27
TGCGCCAGCAGTGTCGGCGACAGGGGAGACGGCTACACCTTC	CASSVGDRGDGYTF	TRBJ1-2	TRBD1	.	TRBV10-2
TGTGCCAGCAGCCGGGGGTCAACTAATGAAAAACTGTTTTTT	CASSRGSTNEKLFF	TRBJ1-4	.	.	TRBV6-7
TGTGCCAGCAGGCTTCTAAGGACTAGCGGGGGGACCTACAATGAGCAGTTCTTC	CASRLLRTSGGTYNEQFF	TRBJ2-1	TRBD2	.	TRBV11-2
TGTGCCAGCAGTACCGGGACTAACTACGAGCAGTACTTC	CASSTGTNYEQYF	TRBJ2-7	TRBD2	.	TRBV6-6
TGTGCCACCAGCAGAAAATTGCGGGGCAGGAGCTCTGGAAACACCATATATTTT	CATSRKLRGRSSGNTIYF	TRBJ1-3	.	.	TRBV15
TGTGCCAGCAGTTTCCTGGGCAGCCACCTCTCTGGGGCCAACGTCCTGACTTTC	CASSFLGSHLSGANVLTF	TRBJ2-6	.	.	TRBV27
TGTGCCAGCAGCAGGATACGACTAGCGGGAGGGAGGAATACGCAGTATTTT	CASSRIRLAGGRNTQYF	TRBJ2-3	.	.	TRBV21-1
TGCGCCAGCAGAAAGCCAGGGTGGGAGCTAGCGGGAGTTGGGCAAGAGACCCAGTACTTC	CASRKPGWELAGVGQETQYF	TRBJ2-5	TRBD2	few	TRBV5-1
TGTGCCAGCAGCCAACAGGTCCTTTATGAAAAACTGTTTTTT	CASSQQVLYEKLFF	TRBJ1-4	.	once	TRBV5-4
TGTGCCAGCAGGTGTCCCGGACAGGTCGACGAGCAGTACTTC	CASRCPGQVDEQYF	TRBJ2-7	TRBD1	.	TRBV28
TGTGCCAGCAGTGGTACAGGGTTAGAGGAGACCCAGTACTTC	CASSGTGLEETQYF	TRBJ2-5	.	.	TRBV25-1
TGTGCCAGCAGCCTACCCCAGGGGACAGGGGTTGAGACCCAGTACTTC	CASSLPQGTGVETQYF	TRBJ2-5	TRBD1	.	TRBV11-3
TGTGCCAGCAGTGAATCACGGGAGGAGCAGTACTTC	CASSESREEQYF	TRBJ2-7	.	.	TRBV25-1
TGTGCCAGTAGTATAGGGGGGCTAGCGGATCTGAGCTCCTACAATGAGCAGTTCTTC	CASSIGGLADLSSYNEQFF	TRBJ2-1	.	.	TRBV19
TGTGCCAGCAGCTGGCTCGGGCTAGCGGGAGAGACCCAGTACTTC	CASSWLGLAGETQYF	TRBJ2-5	TRBD2	.	TRBV7-4
TGCGCCAGCAGCCAAGATCGGGACAGGAAGACCTACGAGCAGTACTTC	CASSQDRDRKTYEQYF	TRBJ2-7	TRBD1	few	TRBV4-3
TGTGCCAGCAGTCCCCGGGACAGTAGCTCCTACGAGCAGTACTTC	CASSPRDSSSYEQYF	TRBJ2-7	TRBD1	.	TRBV5-6
TGTGCCAGCAGTTCGATACCGGGACAGGGGAGCTCCTACGAGCAGTACTTC	CASSSIPGQGSSYEQYF	TRBJ2-7	TRBD1	.	TRBV28
TGTGCTAGTGGTTTGGTACTGGGACAGGGTACCGACGAGCAGTACTTC	CASGLVLGQGTDEQYF	TRBJ2-7	TRBD1	.	TRBV12-5
TGTGCCAGCAGCTTAGATCATGAGGGAGTAGGTAAGCAGTACTTC	CASSLDHEGVGKQYF	TRBJ2-7	.	.	TRBV11-3
TGCGCCAGCAGTCAATCGGGCGACAGGGACGGCTACACCTTC	CASSQSGDRDGYTF	TRBJ1-2	TRBD1	.	TRBV23-1